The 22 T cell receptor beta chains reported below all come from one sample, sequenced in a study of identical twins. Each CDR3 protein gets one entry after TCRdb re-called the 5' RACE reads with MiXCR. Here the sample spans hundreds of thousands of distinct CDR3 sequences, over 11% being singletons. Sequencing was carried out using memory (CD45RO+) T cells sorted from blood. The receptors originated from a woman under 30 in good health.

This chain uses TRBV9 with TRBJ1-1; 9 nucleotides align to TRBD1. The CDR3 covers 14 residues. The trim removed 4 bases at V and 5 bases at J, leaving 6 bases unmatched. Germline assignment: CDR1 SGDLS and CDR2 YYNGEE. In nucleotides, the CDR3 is TGTGCCAGCAGCCTGACAGGGGGTATGACTGAAGCTTTCTTT. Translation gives CASSLTGGMTEAFF.

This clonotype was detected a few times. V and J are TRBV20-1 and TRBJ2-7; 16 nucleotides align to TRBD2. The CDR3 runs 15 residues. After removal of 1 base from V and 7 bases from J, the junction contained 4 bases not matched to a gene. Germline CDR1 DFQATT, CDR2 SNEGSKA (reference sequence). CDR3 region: CSARVPGLAGGEQYF. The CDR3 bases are TGCAGTGCTAGAGTGCCGGGACTAGCGGGAGGGGAGCAGTACTTC.

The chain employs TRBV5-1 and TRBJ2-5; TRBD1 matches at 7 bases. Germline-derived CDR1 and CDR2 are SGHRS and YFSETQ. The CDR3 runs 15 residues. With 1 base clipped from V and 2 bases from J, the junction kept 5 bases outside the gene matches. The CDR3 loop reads CASSLTRTGQETQYF. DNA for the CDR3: TGCGCCAGCAGCTTGACAAGGACAGGACAAGAGACCCAGTACTTC.

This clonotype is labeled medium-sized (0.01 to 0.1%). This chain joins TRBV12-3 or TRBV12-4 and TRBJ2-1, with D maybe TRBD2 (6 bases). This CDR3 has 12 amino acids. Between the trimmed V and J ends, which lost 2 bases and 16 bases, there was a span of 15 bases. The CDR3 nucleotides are TGTGCCAGCAGTTTAATAGCGGCCCCGAGTTTCTTC. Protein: CASSLIAAPSFF.

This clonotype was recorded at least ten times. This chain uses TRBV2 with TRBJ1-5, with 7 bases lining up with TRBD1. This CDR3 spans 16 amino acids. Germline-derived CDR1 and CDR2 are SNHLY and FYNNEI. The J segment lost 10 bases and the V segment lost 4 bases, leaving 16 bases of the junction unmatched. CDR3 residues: CASSVRGTDYPSPQHF. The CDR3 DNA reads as TGTGCCAGCAGTGTTCGTGGGACAGATTATCCTTCCCCCCAGCATTTT.

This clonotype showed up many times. The DNA for the CDR3 is TGTGCCATCAGTGAGGTGGTAGCGGGAGGAACTGAGCAGTTCTTC. Protein sequence: CAISEVVAGGTEQFF. The J gene is TRBJ2-1, the V gene TRBV10-3; 10 nucleotides match TRBD2. The CDR3 runs to 15 residues. In germline, CDR1 is ENHRY, CDR2 SYGVKD. With V trimmed by 2 bases and J by 9 bases, 7 bases remained unmatched.

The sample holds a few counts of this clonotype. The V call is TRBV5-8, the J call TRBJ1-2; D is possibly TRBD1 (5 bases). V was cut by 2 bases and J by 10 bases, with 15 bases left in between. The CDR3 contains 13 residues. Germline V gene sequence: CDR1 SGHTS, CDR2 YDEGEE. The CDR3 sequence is CASSLDSGLDYTF. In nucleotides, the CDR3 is TGTGCCAGCAGCTTAGACAGCGGGCTGGACTACACCTTC.

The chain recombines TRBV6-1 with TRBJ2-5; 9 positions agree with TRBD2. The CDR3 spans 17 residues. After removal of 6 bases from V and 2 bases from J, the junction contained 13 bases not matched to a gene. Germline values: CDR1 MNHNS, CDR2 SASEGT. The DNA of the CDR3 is TGTGCCAGCAGGAGGGGGAGCGGGGGGCCGAGACAAGAGACCCAGTACTTC. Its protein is CASRRGSGGPRQETQYF.

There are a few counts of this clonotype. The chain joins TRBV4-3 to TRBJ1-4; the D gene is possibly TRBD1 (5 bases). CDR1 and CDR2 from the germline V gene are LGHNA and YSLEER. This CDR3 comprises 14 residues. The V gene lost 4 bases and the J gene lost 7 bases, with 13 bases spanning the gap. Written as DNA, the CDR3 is TGCGCCAGCAGCCCGTCCCCTACAGGTGAAAAACTGTTTTTT. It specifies CASSPSPTGEKLFF.

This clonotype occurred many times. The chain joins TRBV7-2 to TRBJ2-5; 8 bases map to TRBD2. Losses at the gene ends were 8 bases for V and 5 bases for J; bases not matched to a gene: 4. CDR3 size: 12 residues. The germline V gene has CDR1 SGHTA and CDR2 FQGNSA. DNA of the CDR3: TGTGCCAGCCGGGAGGGCCTGGAGACCCAGTACTTC. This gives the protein CASREGLETQYF.

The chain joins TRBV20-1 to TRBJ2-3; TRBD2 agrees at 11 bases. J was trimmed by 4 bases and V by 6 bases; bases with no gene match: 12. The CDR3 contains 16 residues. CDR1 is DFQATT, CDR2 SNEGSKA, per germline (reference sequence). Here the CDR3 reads CSATGRIAGGSDTQYF. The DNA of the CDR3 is TGCAGTGCAACCGGAAGGATAGCGGGGGGGTCAGATACGCAGTATTTT.

CDR3 nucleotides: TGTGCCAGCAGTGTGGAACTGGGAGGGGATACGCAGTATTTT. Translated, it gives CASSVELGGDTQYF. The chain recombines TRBV2 with TRBJ2-3, with 7 bases that match TRBD2. Looked up from germline, CDR1 is SNHLY and CDR2 is FYNNEI. The V gene end was trimmed by 4 bases and the J gene end by 6 bases; junction bases not matched to a gene: 7. The CDR3 spans 14 residues.

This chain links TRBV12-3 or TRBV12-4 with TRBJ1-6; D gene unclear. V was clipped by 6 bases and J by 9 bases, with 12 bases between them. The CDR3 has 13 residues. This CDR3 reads CASRPSPSSPLHF. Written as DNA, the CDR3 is TGTGCCAGCAGACCCTCACCGAGTTCACCCCTCCACTTT.

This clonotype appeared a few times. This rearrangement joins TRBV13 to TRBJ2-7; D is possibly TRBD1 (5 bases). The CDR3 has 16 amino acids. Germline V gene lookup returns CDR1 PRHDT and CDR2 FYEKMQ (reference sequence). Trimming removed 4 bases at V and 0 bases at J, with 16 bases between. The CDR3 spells CASSSTQTGSSYEQYF. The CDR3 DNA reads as TGTGCCAGCAGCTCTACCCAAACAGGCAGCTCCTACGAGCAGTACTTC. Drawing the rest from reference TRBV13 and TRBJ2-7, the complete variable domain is AAGVIQSPRHLIKEKRETATLKCYPIPRHDTVYWYQQGPGQDPQFLISFYEKMQSDKGSIPDRFSAQQFSDYHSELNMSSLELGDSALYFCASSSTQTGSSYEQYFGPGTRLTVT.

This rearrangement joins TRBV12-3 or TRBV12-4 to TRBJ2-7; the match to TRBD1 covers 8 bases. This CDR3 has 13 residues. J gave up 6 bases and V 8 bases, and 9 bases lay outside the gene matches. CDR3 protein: CASGRTGPLEQYF. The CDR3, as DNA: TGTGCCAGCGGAAGGACAGGGCCCCTCGAGCAGTACTTC.

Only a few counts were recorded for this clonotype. The CDR3 DNA reads as TGCAGCGTTCCCCCACTAGCGGGGGACCAAGAGACCCAGTACTTC. Translated, it gives CSVPPLAGDQETQYF. This chain connects TRBV29-1 to TRBJ2-5; TRBD2 matches at 11 bases. The CDR3 length is 15 residues. The germline V gene has CDR1 SQVTM and CDR2 ANQGSEA. V was clipped by 5 bases and J by 0 bases; unmatched bases: 5.

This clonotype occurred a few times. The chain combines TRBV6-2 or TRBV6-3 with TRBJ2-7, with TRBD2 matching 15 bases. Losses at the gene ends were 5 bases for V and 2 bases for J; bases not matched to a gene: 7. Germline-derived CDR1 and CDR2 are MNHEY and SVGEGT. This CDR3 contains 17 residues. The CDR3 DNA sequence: TGTGCCAGCAGTCCCGGGACTAGCGGGAGGCTTACCTACGAGCAGTACTTC. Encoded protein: CASSPGTSGRLTYEQYF.

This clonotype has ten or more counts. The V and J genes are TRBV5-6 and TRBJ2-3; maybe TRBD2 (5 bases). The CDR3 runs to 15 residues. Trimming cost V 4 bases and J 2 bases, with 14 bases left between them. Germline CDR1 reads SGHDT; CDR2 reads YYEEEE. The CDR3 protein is CASSRKGEVTDTQYF. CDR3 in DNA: TGTGCCAGCAGCCGTAAGGGAGAGGTCACAGATACGCAGTATTTT.

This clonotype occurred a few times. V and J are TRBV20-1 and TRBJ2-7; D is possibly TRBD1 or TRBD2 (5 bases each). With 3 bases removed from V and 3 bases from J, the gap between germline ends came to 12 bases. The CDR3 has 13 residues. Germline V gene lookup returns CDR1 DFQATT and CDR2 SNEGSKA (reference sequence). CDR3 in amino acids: CSASYGTLYEQYF. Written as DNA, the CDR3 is TGCAGTGCTAGTTACGGGACCCTCTACGAGCAGTACTTC.

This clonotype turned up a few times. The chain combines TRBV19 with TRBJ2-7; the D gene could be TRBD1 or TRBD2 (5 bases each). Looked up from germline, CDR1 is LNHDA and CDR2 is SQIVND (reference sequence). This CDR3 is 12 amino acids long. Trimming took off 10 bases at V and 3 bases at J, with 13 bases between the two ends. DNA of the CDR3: TGTGCCACCTCTTGGGGGAACTACGAGCAGTACTTC. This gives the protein CATSWGNYEQYF.

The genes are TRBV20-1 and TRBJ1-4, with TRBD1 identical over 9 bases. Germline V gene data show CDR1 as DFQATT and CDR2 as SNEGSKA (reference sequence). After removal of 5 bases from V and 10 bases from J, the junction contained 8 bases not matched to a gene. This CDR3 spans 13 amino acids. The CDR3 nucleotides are TGCAGTGCTGCTAGGACAGGGGCGGGAAAACTGTTTTTT. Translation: CSAARTGAGKLFF.

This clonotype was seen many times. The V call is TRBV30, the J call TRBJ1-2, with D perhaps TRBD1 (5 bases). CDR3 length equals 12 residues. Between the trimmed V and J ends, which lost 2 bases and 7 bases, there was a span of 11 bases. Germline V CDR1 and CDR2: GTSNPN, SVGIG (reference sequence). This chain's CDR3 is CAWSRGLSGYTF. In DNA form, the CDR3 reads TGTGCCTGGAGTAGGGGCCTAAGTGGCTACACCTTC. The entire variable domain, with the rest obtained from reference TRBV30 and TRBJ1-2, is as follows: SQTIHQWPATLVQPVGSPLSLECTVEGTSNPNLYWYRQAAGRGLQLLFYSVGIGQISSEVPQNLSASRPQDRQFILSSKKLLLSDSGFYLCAWSRGLSGYTFGSGTRLTVV.